The rows below give T cell receptor beta chains drawn from one sample of a study of monozygotic twins with inflammatory bowel disease. For each CDR3 protein, TCRdb gives one entry from its re-call of the 5' RACE reads, without DNA. This repertoire comprises more than 95,000 distinct CDR3 sequences; its ten largest clones make up 1.9%. The sample consisted of blood. All receptors come from a human donor with ulcerative colitis or Crohn's disease, or a healthy co-twin of an affected twin (not recorded which). CDR3s include the opening cysteine and the closing phenylalanine or tryptophan. Fields, in order: V gene, J gene, CDR3 protein.

v_gene: TRBV19
j_gene: TRBJ2-1
CDR3aa: CASSILSGLGDEQFF

v_gene: TRBV29-1
j_gene: TRBJ1-2
CDR3aa: CSVDRNPGGGYTF

v_gene: TRBV15
j_gene: TRBJ2-5
CDR3aa: CATSRPMRGETQYF

v_gene: TRBV4-3
j_gene: TRBJ1-5
CDR3aa: CASSQDWAGRRNQPQHF

v_gene: TRBV5-1
j_gene: TRBJ2-3
CDR3aa: CASSLGLASDTQYF

v_gene: TRBV6-2/TRBV6-3
j_gene: TRBJ1-1
CDR3aa: CASSPPGLAMNTEAFF

v_gene: TRBV28
j_gene: TRBJ2-7
CDR3aa: CASSFGDYEQYF

v_gene: TRBV20-1
j_gene: TRBJ1-5
CDR3aa: CSAKTGVIDQPQHF

v_gene: TRBV30
j_gene: TRBJ1-1
CDR3aa: CAWSSTSWDTEAFF

v_gene: TRBV27
j_gene: TRBJ2-7
CDR3aa: CASSFWAGSSYEQYF

v_gene: TRBV11-2
j_gene: TRBJ1-4
CDR3aa: CASTFLGTEKLFF

v_gene: TRBV5-6
j_gene: TRBJ2-7
CDR3aa: CASRWGLLSEQYF

v_gene: TRBV12-3/TRBV12-4
j_gene: TRBJ1-4
CDR3aa: CASSRPSEKLFF

v_gene: TRBV20-1
j_gene: TRBJ2-5
CDR3aa: CSARDIREGIQETQYF

v_gene: TRBV6-1
j_gene: TRBJ2-1
CDR3aa: CASSEASVSSYNEQFF

v_gene: TRBV20-1
j_gene: TRBJ1-5
CDR3aa: CSASSPTGRNQPQHF

v_gene: TRBV6-5
j_gene: TRBJ1-1
CDR3aa: CASSYTAGLNTDAFF

v_gene: TRBV7-2
j_gene: TRBJ2-5
CDR3aa: CASTPEETQYF

v_gene: TRBV29-1
j_gene: TRBJ2-3
CDR3aa: CSVEALSTDTQYF

v_gene: TRBV7-9
j_gene: TRBJ2-7
CDR3aa: CASSSAGPEQYF

v_gene: TRBV7-9
j_gene: TRBJ2-5
CDR3aa: CASSLPQGTGETQYF

v_gene: TRBV12-3/TRBV12-4
j_gene: TRBJ1-5
CDR3aa: CASSWAALSNQPQHF

v_gene: TRBV5-6
j_gene: TRBJ1-1
CDR3aa: CASIIGVLRVPNTEAFF

v_gene: TRBV7-6
j_gene: TRBJ2-1
CDR3aa: CASSLWGGLYNEQFF